Listed below are T cell receptor beta chains from one sample, sequenced in a study of blood T cell dynamics during melanoma immunotherapy. TCRdb keeps only in-frame clones here, not all; method: immunoSEQ multiplex PCR. The profile shows about 28,000 clones, 80% to 85% of them singletons. Sequencing was performed on blood, taken from a patient treated with checkpoint blockade. The receptors originated from a human donor with melanoma. The CDR3 runs from the conserved cysteine through the conserved F or W. Fields, in order: J gene, clone size, D gene, V gene, CDR3 DNA, CDR3 protein. A D gene is named only where the DNA matches it firmly. The size field is filled for only some rows; it gives once, few, many or a size class.

j_gene: TRBJ2-1; abundance: .; d_gene: .; v_gene: TRBV15; CDR3nt: TGTGCCACCAGCAGAGCGATGGGAGCCGAGCGCAATGAGCAGTTCTTC; CDR3aa: CATSRAMGAERNEQFF
j_gene: TRBJ1-1; abundance: medium-sized; d_gene: .; v_gene: TRBV18; CDR3nt: TGTGCCAGCTCACCGGGTCTGAACACTGAAGCTTTCTTT; CDR3aa: CASSPGLNTEAFF
j_gene: TRBJ1-1; abundance: .; d_gene: .; v_gene: TRBV9; CDR3nt: TGTGCCAGCAGCGTGCAGGGTATCGCTGAAGCTTTCTTT; CDR3aa: CASSVQGIAEAFF
j_gene: TRBJ1-1; abundance: .; d_gene: .; v_gene: TRBV28; CDR3nt: TGTGCCAGCAGTAGGGGGGGTGGAGAAGCTTTCTTT; CDR3aa: CASSRGGGEAFF
j_gene: TRBJ2-6; abundance: .; d_gene: .; v_gene: TRBV27; CDR3nt: TGTGCCAGCAGTTTTTTCGGAGCGAGTGGGGCCAACGTCCTGACTTTC; CDR3aa: CASSFFGASGANVLTF
j_gene: TRBJ1-4; abundance: .; d_gene: .; v_gene: TRBV25-1; CDR3nt: TGTGCCAGCAGTGAACCCGGCGGGAATGAAAAACTGTTTTTT; CDR3aa: CASSEPGGNEKLFF
j_gene: TRBJ2-3; abundance: once; d_gene: TRBD2; v_gene: TRBV19; CDR3nt: TGTGCCAGTAGTCCGCGGACTAGCGGGTTCACAGATACGCAGTATTTT; CDR3aa: CASSPRTSGFTDTQYF
j_gene: TRBJ2-7; abundance: large; d_gene: .; v_gene: TRBV7-6; CDR3nt: TGTGCCAGCAGCCCCTCGGCCTTACGGGACGAGCAGTACTTC; CDR3aa: CASSPSALRDEQYF
j_gene: TRBJ2-1; abundance: .; d_gene: TRBD2; v_gene: TRBV13; CDR3nt: TGTGCCAGCAGCTTAGGACTAGCGGGAGATTATGAGCAGTTCTTC; CDR3aa: CASSLGLAGDYEQFF
j_gene: TRBJ2-1; abundance: .; d_gene: TRBD1; v_gene: TRBV10-3; CDR3nt: TGTGCCATCAGTGAGAACGGACAGGGACAGGTCAATGAGCAGTTCTTC; CDR3aa: CAISENGQGQVNEQFF
j_gene: TRBJ2-1; abundance: .; d_gene: .; v_gene: TRBV27; CDR3nt: TGTGCCAGCAGTCCCCTTGAGGGGAGACAGTTCTTC; CDR3aa: CASSPLEGRQFF
j_gene: TRBJ1-4; abundance: .; d_gene: .; v_gene: TRBV4-1; CDR3nt: TGCGCCAGCAGCCAAGACAGGGCAGGGGCAACTAATGAAAAACTGTTTTTT; CDR3aa: CASSQDRAGATNEKLFF
j_gene: TRBJ2-3; abundance: .; d_gene: TRBD2; v_gene: TRBV4-2; CDR3nt: TGTGCCAGCAGCCAAGATGGGCGGGGGAAGTATTTT; CDR3aa: CASSQDGRGKYF